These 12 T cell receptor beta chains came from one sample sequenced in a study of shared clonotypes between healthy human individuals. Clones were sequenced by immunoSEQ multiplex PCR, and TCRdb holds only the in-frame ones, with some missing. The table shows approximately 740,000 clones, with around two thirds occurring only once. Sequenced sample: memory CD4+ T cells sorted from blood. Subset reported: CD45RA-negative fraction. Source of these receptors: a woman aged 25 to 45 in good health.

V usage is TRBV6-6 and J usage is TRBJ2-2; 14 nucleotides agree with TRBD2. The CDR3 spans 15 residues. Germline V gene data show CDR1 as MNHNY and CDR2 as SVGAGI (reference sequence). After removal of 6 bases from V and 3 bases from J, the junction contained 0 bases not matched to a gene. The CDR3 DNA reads TGTGCCAGCAGGGGACTAGCGGGAGACACCGGGGAGCTGTTTTTT. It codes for CASRGLAGDTGELFF.

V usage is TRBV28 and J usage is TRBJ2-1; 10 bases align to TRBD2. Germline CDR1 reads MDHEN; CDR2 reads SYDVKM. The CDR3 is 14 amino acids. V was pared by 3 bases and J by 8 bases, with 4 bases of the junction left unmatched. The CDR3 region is CASSFPSGSDEQFF. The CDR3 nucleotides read TGTGCCAGCAGTTTCCCTAGCGGGAGTGATGAGCAGTTCTTC.

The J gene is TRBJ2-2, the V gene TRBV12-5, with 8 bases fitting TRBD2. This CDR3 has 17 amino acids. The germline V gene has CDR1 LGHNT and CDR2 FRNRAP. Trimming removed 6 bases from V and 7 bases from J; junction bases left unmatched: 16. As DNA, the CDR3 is TGTGCTAGTGGCCAATCCCCGGGACTAGGAGTCCTCGGGGAGCTGTTTTTT. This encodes CASGQSPGLGVLGELFF. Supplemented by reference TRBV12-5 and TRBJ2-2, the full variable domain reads DARVTQTPRHKVTEMGQEVTMRCQPILGHNTVFWYRQTMMQGLELLAYFRNRAPLDDSGMPKDRFSAEMPDATLATLKIQPSEPRDSAVYFCASGQSPGLGVLGELFFGEGSRLTVL.

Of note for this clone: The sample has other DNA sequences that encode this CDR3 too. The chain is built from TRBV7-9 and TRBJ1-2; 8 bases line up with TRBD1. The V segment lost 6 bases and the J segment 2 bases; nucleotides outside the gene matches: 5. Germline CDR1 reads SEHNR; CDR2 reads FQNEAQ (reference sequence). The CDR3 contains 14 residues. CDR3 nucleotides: TGTGCCAGCAGTCTGGGACAGGCGAACTATGGCTACACCTTC. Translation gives CASSLGQANYGYTF.

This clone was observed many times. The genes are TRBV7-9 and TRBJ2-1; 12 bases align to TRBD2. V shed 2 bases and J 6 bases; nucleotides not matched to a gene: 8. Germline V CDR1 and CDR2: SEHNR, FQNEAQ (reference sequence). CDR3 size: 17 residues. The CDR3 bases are TGTGCCAGCAGCTTAAGTCTAGCGGGAGGGCGGAGCAATGAGCAGTTCTTC. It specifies CASSLSLAGGRSNEQFF.

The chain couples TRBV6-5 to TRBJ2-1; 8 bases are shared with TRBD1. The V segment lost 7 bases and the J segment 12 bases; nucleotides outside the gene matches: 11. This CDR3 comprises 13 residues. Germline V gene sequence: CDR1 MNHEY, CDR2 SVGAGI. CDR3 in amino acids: CASTSRQGPGQFF. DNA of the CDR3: TGTGCCAGCACCTCGCGACAGGGGCCAGGGCAGTTCTTC.

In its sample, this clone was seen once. In DNA, the CDR3 is TGCGCCAGCAGCTCCACAGGGGAAACGAACACCGGGGAGCTGTTTTTT. Encoded protein: CASSSTGETNTGELFF. J is TRBJ2-2 and V is TRBV5-1, with TRBD1 matching 7 bases. This CDR3 is 16 amino acids long. V shed 3 bases and J 0 bases; nucleotides not matched to a gene: 5. Germline CDR1 is SGHRS and CDR2 is YFSETQ. Variable domain in full (rest from reference TRBV5-1 and TRBJ2-2): KAGVTQTPRYLIKTRGQQVTLSCSPISGHRSVSWYQQTPGQGLQFLFEYFSETQRNKGNFPGRFSGRQFSNSRSEMNVSTLELGDSALYLCASSSTGETNTGELFFGEGSRLTVL.

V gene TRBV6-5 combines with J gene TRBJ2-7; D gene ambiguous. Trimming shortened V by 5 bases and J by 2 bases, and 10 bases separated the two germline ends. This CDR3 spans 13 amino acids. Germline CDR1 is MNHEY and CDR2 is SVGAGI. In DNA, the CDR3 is TGTGCCAGCAGTCGCCCCGACACCTACGAGCAGTACTTC. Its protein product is CASSRPDTYEQYF.

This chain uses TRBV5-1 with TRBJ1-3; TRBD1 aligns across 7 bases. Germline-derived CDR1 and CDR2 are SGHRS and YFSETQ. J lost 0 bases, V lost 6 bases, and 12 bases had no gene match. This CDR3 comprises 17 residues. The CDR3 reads CASKEQGTSFSGNTIYF. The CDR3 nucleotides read TGCGCCAGCAAGGAACAGGGGACCTCATTCTCTGGAAACACCATATATTTT.

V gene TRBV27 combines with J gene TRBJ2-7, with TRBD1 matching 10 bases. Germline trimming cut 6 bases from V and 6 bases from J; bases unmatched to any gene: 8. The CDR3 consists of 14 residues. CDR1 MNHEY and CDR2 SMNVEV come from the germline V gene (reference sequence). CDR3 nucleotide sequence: TGTGCCAGCAGACCGGGACAGGGGTGGGCCGAGCAGTACTTC. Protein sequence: CASRPGQGWAEQYF.

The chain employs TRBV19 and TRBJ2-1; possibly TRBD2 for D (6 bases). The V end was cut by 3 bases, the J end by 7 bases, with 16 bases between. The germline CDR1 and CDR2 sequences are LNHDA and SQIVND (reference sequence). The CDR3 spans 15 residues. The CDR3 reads CASSIWREGRNEQFF. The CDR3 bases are TGTGCCAGTAGTATCTGGCGGGAAGGTAGGAATGAGCAGTTCTTC. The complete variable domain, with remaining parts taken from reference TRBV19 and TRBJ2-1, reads DGGITQSPKYLFRKEGQNVTLSCEQNLNHDAMYWYRQDPGQGLRLIYYSQIVNDFQKGDIAEGYSVSREKKESFPLTVTSAQKNPTAFYLCASSIWREGRNEQFFGPGTRLTVL.

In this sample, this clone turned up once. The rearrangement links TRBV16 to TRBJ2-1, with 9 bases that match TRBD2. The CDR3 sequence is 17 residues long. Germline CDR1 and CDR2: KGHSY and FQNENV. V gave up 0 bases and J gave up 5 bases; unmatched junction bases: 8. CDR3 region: CASSQSAASGDNNEQFF. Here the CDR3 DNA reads TGTGCCAGCAGCCAATCGGCGGCTAGCGGGGACAACAATGAGCAGTTCTTC.